Here is one T cell receptor (beta chain) with its context. Its antigen is not known. The data derive from a study of OX40 agonist ivuxolimab in advanced cancers. The wider study: The group had a mean age of roughly 65 years, ranged from about 20 to 80, and was less than 85% male.

Individuals having autoimmune disease history or systemic immunosuppression were not enrolled. Study-level results: Several nonresponders also turned out to have low normalized T-cell clonal expansion. Fewer expanded clones were found on average in CD4+ than in CD8+ T cells.

Method: immunoSEQ multiplex PCR; TCRdb's copy keeps in-frame clones and lacks some. The sample comprises some 70,000 clones, roughly 84% of which are singletons, and over 2% rests with the top ten. The sample here was CD4+ or CD8+ T cells sorted from blood, taken in a trial of the OX40 agonist ivuxolimab. The clonotype comes from an adult with an advanced solid tumor such as melanoma, head and neck, liver or kidney cancer.

CDR3 amino acids: CASASQREGPQHF. CDR3 DNA sequence: TGTGCCAGCGCGTCCCAACGGGAAGGGCCCCAGCATTTT. The genes are TRBV2 and TRBJ1-5; no firm D call. The CDR3 runs to 13 residues. With 8 bases removed from V and 9 bases from J, the gap between germline ends came to 17 bases. Germline loops: CDR1 SNHLY, CDR2 FYNNEI.